This TCR beta chain was captured in a study of identifying expanded T cells in peripheral blood. General study points: Over two and four weeks, about 16.4 and 19 clones changed, versus around 1.3 between replicates.

In regard to this clone: Its antigen remains unknown.

The assay was immunoSEQ multiplex PCR, and TCRdb's table has in-frame clones only and misses some. The data show around 100,000 clones, approximately 90% seen once. Healthy donors had no documented immune events, such as infections, while sampled. This CDR3 region has 15 residues. V was cut by 4 bases and J by 3 bases, with 17 bases left in between. Germline values: CDR1 SGHKS, CDR2 YYEKEE (reference sequence). This chain joins TRBV5-5 and TRBJ2-7; D might be TRBD2 (5 bases). The sequenced sample was blood. The TCR originated in a person aged 18 to 75 in good health. In DNA, the CDR3 is TGTGCCAGCAGCGGGCTCGTTCGGGATGACTACGAGCAGTACTTC. Its protein is CASSGLVRDDYEQYF.